This is a list of T cell receptor beta chains from one sample in a study of shared clonotypes between healthy human individuals. Sequencing used immunoSEQ multiplex PCR; TCRdb keeps in-frame clones, though not all of them. The data show around 500,000 clones, roughly 85% seen once. The sequenced sample was PBMCs. The receptor set was obtained from a woman between 40 and 55 years old in good health. Some clones in this sample may be carry-over from other donors' samples. Both conserved end residues are part of each CDR3. The D gene is left open where the match is weak. A clone size is listed for some rows: how often the clone was seen (once, few, many), or a class if it is expanded.

D gene	V gene	clone size	J gene	CDR3 DNA	CDR3 protein
.	TRBV27	.	TRBJ1-1	TGTGCCAGCAGTCCCAGGAATTTGAACACTGAAGCTTTCTTT	CASSPRNLNTEAFF
.	TRBV7-6	.	TRBJ1-5	TGTGCCAGCAGCTTAGGCACAGGGCAGCCCCAGCATTTT	CASSLGTGQPQHF
.	TRBV6-5	many	TRBJ2-1	TGTGCCAGCAGTTCCCAACTGGGGGTGAATGAGCAGTTCTTC	CASSSQLGVNEQFF
.	TRBV18	.	TRBJ2-7	TGTGCCAGCTCACCAGATGGGGGCGCGGGTGAGCAGTACTTC	CASSPDGGAGEQYF
.	TRBV7-2	.	TRBJ2-7	TGTGCCAGCAGCACCCCCAGGCGAGGGGGTGCGGCCTACGAGCAGTACTTC	CASSTPRRGGAAYEQYF
TRBD1	TRBV4-1	.	TRBJ1-5	TGCGCCAGCAGCCACCCCGCTAGGGGGCCTAATCAGCCCCAGCATTTT	CASSHPARGPNQPQHF
TRBD1	TRBV5-1	once	TRBJ2-3	TGCGCCAGCAGCTTGGCCGGACAGGGGGAGGGAGATACGCAGTATTTT	CASSLAGQGEGDTQYF
TRBD2	TRBV11-2	.	TRBJ2-7	TGTGCCAGCAGCCCCCGCCCGGGGACTAGCGGGAGCGAGCAGTACTTC	CASSPRPGTSGSEQYF
TRBD2	TRBV18	.	TRBJ2-7	TGTGCCAGCTCATCCACGCGCCCGAGGGTGGGAGGGCCTTACGAGCAGTACTTC	CASSSTRPRVGGPYEQYF
.	TRBV7-2	.	TRBJ2-7	TGTGCCAGCAGCTTAAGGGGGACTCCTTGGCAGTACTTC	CASSLRGTPWQYF
TRBD1	TRBV4-1	.	TRBJ2-7	TGCGCCAGCAGCCCGACAGGGGGCAATTACGAGCAGTACTTC	CASSPTGGNYEQYF
TRBD1	TRBV30	.	TRBJ1-3	TGTGCCTGGAGGACAGGGGTCTCTGGAAACACCATATATTTT	CAWRTGVSGNTIYF
TRBD2	TRBV30	.	TRBJ2-7	TGTGCCTGGAGGGGGGGACTAGCGGAAACCTACGAGCAGTACTTC	CAWRGGLAETYEQYF
.	TRBV19	.	TRBJ2-4	TGTGCCAGTAGTCCTGGAGTAGCCAAAAACATTCAGTACTTC	CASSPGVAKNIQYF
TRBD1	TRBV7-9	.	TRBJ2-5	TGTGCCAGCAGCTTCGGACAGGCTTGGGAGACCCAGTACTTC	CASSFGQAWETQYF
.	TRBV5-1	.	TRBJ2-2	TGCGCCAGCAGCTTCTCGACAGTGAACACCGGGGAGCTGTTTTTT	CASSFSTVNTGELFF
.	TRBV18	few	TRBJ2-2	TGTGCCAGCTCACCAGGGTCGAACACCGGGGAGCTGTTTTTT	CASSPGSNTGELFF
.	TRBV23-1	.	TRBJ2-7	TGCGCCAGCAGTCAGCTAAAGCGTTACGAGCAGTACTTC	CASSQLKRYEQYF
TRBD2	TRBV5-1	.	TRBJ2-3	TGCGCCAGCAGCTTATTGGCGGGGGGCACAGATACGCAGTATTTT	CASSLLAGGTDTQYF
TRBD1	TRBV7-6	.	TRBJ2-2	TGTGCCAGCAGCTTAGAGGGACAGGGGCGTAGCACCGGGGAGCTGTTTTTT	CASSLEGQGRSTGELFF
.	TRBV5-4	.	TRBJ2-6	TGTGCCAGCAGCTTGCCGGGCAGGGGAGCTGGGGCCAACGTCCTGACTTTC	CASSLPGRGAGANVLTF
TRBD1	TRBV2	many	TRBJ2-7	TGTGCCAGCAGTGGGGACAGGGCGAGCTCCTACGAGCAGTACTTC	CASSGDRASSYEQYF
TRBD2	TRBV4-1	.	TRBJ2-7	TGCGCCAGCAGCCAAGTGGGAACTAGCGGGAGAAGGTACGAGCAGTACTTC	CASSQVGTSGRRYEQYF
TRBD1	TRBV6-1	.	TRBJ2-7	TGTGCCAGCAGGGCTTATCGGGACAGCTACGAGCAGTACTTC	CASRAYRDSYEQYF
.	TRBV10-3	.	TRBJ2-2	TGTGCCATCAGTGGGGCCCCGGACACCGGGGAGCTGTTTTTT	CAISGAPDTGELFF
.	TRBV5-4	.	TRBJ1-2	TGTGCCAGCAGCTTGTACAGCGCTAACTATGGCTACACCTTC	CASSLYSANYGYTF
.	TRBV4-3	.	TRBJ2-7	TGCGCCAGCAGCCAAGATTTTCAGGCAGGGTTCTACGAGCAGTACTTC	CASSQDFQAGFYEQYF
TRBD1	TRBV4-2	.	TRBJ1-6	TGTGCCAGCAGCTCCGGGACAGGGTTTTCACCCCTCCACTTT	CASSSGTGFSPLHF
.	TRBV6-1	.	TRBJ2-2	TGTGCCAGCAGAGGGCAGGGGGGCACCGGGGAGCTGTTTTTT	CASRGQGGTGELFF
TRBD1	TRBV5-4	.	TRBJ2-3	TGTGCCAGCAGCGGGGGGACAGGGAGTGATACGCAGTATTTT	CASSGGTGSDTQYF
.	TRBV4-1	.	TRBJ1-5	TGCGCCAGCAGCCAAGATGTGGGGGCAGGCCAGCCCCAGCATTTT	CASSQDVGAGQPQHF
.	TRBV11-1	.	TRBJ2-3	TGTGCCAGCAGCTTAGGGTTTGGCGCAGATACGCAGTATTTT	CASSLGFGADTQYF
TRBD2	TRBV18	.	TRBJ2-1	TGTGCCAGCTCAACTGGGACTAGCGGGAGCTATGAGCAGTTCTTC	CASSTGTSGSYEQFF
TRBD1	TRBV10-2	.	TRBJ1-4	TGCGCCAGCCTCGGGACAGGGGGTAATGAAAAACTGTTTTTT	CASLGTGGNEKLFF
.	TRBV2	.	TRBJ1-2	TGTGCCTGCAAGACAGGCCGGGACTATGGCTACACCTTC	CACKTGRDYGYTF
.	TRBV29-1	.	TRBJ2-3	TGCAGCTCAACCCGGGGAGACACAGATACGCAGTATTTT	CSSTRGDTDTQYF
TRBD2	TRBV11-2	once	TRBJ2-1	TGTGCCAGCAGCTTTCCGGGACTAGCGGTTGGAAATGAGCAGTTCTTC	CASSFPGLAVGNEQFF
.	TRBV30	.	TRBJ2-5	TGTGCCTGGAATAGATACCAAGAGACCCAGTACTTC	CAWNRYQETQYF
.	TRBV6-6	.	TRBJ2-5	TGTGCCAGCAAACCCCGAGGGCAGGCGGGGACCCAGTACTTC	CASKPRGQAGTQYF
TRBD1	TRBV29-1	.	TRBJ2-7	TGCAGCGTTGCCGGACAGGCCCACGAGCAGTACTTC	CSVAGQAHEQYF
TRBD2	TRBV11-2	.	TRBJ2-3	TGTGCCAGCAGCTTTAGCGGGAGGGACACAGATACGCAGTATTTT	CASSFSGRDTDTQYF
.	TRBV19	.	TRBJ1-1	TGTGCCAGTCGGGGCGGCGGCGTGACTTTCTTT	CASRGGGVTFF
.	TRBV28	.	TRBJ2-1	TGTGCCAGCAGTATACCCCGGGGTACCTACAATGAGCAGTTCTTC	CASSIPRGTYNEQFF
TRBD1	TRBV28	once	TRBJ2-7	TGTGCCAGCAGCTCCGGGACAGGGAGGGGGGAAGCGGGGCAGTACTTC	CASSSGTGRGEAGQYF
.	TRBV2	few	TRBJ2-3	TGTGCCAGCAACTCATTCTCTAGCACAGATACGCAGTATTTT	CASNSFSSTDTQYF